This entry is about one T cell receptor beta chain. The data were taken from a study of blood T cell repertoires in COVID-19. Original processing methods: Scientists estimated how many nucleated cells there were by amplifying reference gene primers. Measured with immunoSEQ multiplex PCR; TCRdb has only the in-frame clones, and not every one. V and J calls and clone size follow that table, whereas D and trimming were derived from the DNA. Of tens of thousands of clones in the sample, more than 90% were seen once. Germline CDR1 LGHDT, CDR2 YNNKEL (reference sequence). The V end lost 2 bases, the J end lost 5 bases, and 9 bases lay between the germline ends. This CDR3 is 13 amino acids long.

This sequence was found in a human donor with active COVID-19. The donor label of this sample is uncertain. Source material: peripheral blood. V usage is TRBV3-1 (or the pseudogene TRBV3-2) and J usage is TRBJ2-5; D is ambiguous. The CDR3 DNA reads TGTGCCAGCAGCCAAACGCGCCGGGAGACCCAGTACTTC. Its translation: CASSQTRRETQYF.